The clone carrying this TCR beta chain was seen more than once but under ten times. Its antigen is undetermined. This record belongs to a study of T cells in Graves' hyperthyroidism and ophthalmopathy. Study-wide findings and caveats: Blood also carried most thyroid clonotypes expanded above 0.001.

RNA transcripts served as the template for amplifying TCR beta CDR3 regions. HTBI primers were the set used in a first-round RT-PCR of the TCR CDR3. From the multiplex PCR reads, TCRdb called clonotypes with MiXCR, one entry per CDR3 protein. The profile shows under 300,000 distinct CDR3 sequences, just over 14% of them singletons. Aged 18 to 65, the patients had hyperthyroidism that was newly diagnosed and had lasted under 2 months. Specimen: blood. The source of this sequence is a woman between 35 and 50 years old with Graves' hyperthyroidism that later progressed to Graves' ophthalmopathy.

Here the CDR3 reads CASSLARGTMYQETQYF. Written as DNA, the CDR3 is TGTGCCAGCAGCTTGGCGCGGGGTACTATGTACCAAGAGACCCAGTACTTC. The chain couples TRBV5-4 to TRBJ2-5; perhaps TRBD2 as D (6 bases). V lost 0 bases, J lost 0 bases, and 15 bases lay in between. The CDR3 extends over 17 amino acids. Germline V gene lookup returns CDR1 SGHNT and CDR2 YYREEE (reference sequence).